The T cell receptor (beta chain) described here comes from a study of blood T cell repertoires in COVID-19. Study-wide background: The origin of the acute and convalescent COVID-19 samples was the United States, Italy and Spain. PBMCs, B-cell-depleted T cells, or T cells were the source of the cDNA or gDNA that made up the material.

V lost 4 bases to trimming and J lost 4 bases, with 17 bases between them. CDR1 SGHRS and CDR2 YFSETQ come from the germline V gene. This CDR3 is built from 16 residues. In the source study's methods: Estimation of nucleated cell counts relied on the amplification of reference gene primers. Libraries were prepared by immunoSEQ multiplex PCR; TCRdb keeps only in-frame clonotypes and omits some of them. Clone size and V and J calls were adopted from that table, with D and trimming inferred from the DNA. The table records approximately 160,000 clones, about 92% of them present only once. This receptor was identified in a man aged 55 to 70 with active or convalescent COVID-19. Source material: peripheral blood. The chain links TRBV5-1 to TRBJ2-2, with a possible D match to TRBD1 (6 bases). The DNA of the CDR3 is TGCGCCAGCAGCGCCCACAGGGATCGGGTCACCGGGGAGCTGTTTTTT. This translates into CASSAHRDRVTGELFF. Using reference TRBV5-1 and TRBJ2-2 for the parts outside the CDR3, the full variable domain is KAGVTQTPRYLIKTRGQQVTLSCSPISGHRSVSWYQQTPGQGLQFLFEYFSETQRNKGNFPGRFSGRQFSNSRSEMNVSTLELGDSALYLCASSAHRDRVTGELFFGEGSRLTVL.